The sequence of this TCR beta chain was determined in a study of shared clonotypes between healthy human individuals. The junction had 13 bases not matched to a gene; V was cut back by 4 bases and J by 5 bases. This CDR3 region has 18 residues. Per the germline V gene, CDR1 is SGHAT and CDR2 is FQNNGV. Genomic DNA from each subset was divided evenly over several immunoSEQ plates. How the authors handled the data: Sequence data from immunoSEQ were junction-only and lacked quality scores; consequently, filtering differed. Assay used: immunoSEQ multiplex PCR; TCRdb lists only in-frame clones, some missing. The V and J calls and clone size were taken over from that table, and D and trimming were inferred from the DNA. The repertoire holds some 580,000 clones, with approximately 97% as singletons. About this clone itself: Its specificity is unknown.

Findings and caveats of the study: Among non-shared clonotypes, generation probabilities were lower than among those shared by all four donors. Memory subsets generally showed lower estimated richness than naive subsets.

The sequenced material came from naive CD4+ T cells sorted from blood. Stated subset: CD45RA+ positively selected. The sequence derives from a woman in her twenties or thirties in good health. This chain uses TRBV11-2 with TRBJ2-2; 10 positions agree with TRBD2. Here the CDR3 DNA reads TGTGCCAGCAGCTCCAATGGTGGGCTAGCGGGAGTTACCGGGGAGCTGTTTTTT. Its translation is CASSSNGGLAGVTGELFF.